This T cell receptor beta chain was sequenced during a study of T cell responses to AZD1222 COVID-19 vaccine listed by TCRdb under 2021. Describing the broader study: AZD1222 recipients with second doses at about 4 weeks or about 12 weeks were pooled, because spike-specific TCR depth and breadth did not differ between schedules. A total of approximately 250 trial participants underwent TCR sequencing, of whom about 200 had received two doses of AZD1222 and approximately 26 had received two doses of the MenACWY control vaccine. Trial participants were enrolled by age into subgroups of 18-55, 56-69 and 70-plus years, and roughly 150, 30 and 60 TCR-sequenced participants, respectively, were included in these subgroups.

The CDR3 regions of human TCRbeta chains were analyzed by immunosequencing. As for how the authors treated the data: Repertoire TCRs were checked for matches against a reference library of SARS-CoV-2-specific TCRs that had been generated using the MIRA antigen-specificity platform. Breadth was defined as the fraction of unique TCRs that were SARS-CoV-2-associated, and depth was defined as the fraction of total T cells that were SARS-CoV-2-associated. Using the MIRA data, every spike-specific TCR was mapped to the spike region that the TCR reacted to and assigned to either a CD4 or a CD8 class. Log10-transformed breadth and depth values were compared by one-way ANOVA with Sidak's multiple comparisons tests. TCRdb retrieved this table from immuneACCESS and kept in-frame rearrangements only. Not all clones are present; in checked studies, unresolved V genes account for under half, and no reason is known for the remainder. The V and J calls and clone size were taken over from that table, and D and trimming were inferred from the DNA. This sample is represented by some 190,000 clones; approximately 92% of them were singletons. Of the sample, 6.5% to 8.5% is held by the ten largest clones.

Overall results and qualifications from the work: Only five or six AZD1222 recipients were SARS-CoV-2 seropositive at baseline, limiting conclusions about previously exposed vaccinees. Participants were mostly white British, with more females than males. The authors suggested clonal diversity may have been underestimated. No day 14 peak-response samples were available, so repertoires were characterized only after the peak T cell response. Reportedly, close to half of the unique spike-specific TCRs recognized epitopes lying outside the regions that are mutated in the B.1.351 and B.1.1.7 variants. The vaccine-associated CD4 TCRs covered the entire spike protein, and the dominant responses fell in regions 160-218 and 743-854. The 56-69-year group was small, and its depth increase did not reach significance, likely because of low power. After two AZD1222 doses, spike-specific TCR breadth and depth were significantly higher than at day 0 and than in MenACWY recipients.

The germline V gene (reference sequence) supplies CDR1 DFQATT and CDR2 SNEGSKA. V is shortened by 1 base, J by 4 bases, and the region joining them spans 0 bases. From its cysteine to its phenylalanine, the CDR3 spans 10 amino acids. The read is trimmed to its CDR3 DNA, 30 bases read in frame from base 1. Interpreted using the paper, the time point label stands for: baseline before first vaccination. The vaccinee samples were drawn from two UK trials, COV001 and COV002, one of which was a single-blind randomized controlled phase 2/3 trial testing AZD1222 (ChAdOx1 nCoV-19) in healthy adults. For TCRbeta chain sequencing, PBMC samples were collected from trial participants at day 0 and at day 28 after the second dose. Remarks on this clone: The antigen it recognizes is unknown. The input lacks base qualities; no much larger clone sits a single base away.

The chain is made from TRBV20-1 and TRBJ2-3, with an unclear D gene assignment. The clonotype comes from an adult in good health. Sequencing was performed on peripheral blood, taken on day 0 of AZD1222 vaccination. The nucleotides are TGCAGTGCTAGAGCAGATACGCAGTATTTT. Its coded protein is CSARADTQYF.